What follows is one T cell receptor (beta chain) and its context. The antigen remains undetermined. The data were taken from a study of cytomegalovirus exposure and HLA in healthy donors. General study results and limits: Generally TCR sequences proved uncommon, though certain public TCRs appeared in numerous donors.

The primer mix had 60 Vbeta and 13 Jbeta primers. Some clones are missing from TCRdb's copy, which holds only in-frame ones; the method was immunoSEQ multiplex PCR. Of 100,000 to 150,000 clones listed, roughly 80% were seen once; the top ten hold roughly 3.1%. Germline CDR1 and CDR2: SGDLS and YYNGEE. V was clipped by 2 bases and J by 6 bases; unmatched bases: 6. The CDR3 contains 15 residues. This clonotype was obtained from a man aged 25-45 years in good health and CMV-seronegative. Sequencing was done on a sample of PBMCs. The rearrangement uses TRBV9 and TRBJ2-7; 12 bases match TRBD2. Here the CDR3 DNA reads TGTGCCAGCAGCGTGACTAGCGGGGGTTTGGTCGAGCAGTACTTC. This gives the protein CASSVTSGGLVEQYF.